The 18 T cell receptor beta chains presented below share a single source sample, sequenced in a study of T cell repertoires in cytomegalovirus infection. One entry per CDR3 protein, called by TCRdb with MiXCR from the reads. The repertoire has a few hundred thousand distinct CDR3 sequences, around 20% of them found once; the top ten carry about 21%. Antigens of these TCRs are unknown. The sequenced sample was cultured PBMCs, obtained from culture after CMV antigen stimulation. The receptor set was obtained from a human donor in good health (CMV status not recorded). Some clones in this sample may be carry-over from other donors' samples.

This clonotype has only a few counts. The chain is built from TRBV4-2 and TRBJ1-1; 10 bases are a match to TRBD1. V lost 0 bases to trimming and J lost 4 bases; unmatched junction nucleotides: 5. This CDR3 comprises 16 residues. Germline-derived CDR1 and CDR2 are LGHNA and YNFKEQ. In nucleotides, the CDR3 is TGTGCCAGCAGCCAAGATCGGGGACAGGGGCCCACTGAAGCTTTCTTT. Its translation is CASSQDRGQGPTEAFF.

In this sample, this clonotype turned up a few times. The chain combines TRBV20-1 with TRBJ2-3, with TRBD2 matching 10 bases. V lost 0 bases to trimming and J lost 1 base; unmatched junction nucleotides: 7. This CDR3 has 17 amino acids. The germline V gene encodes CDR1 DFQATT and CDR2 SNEGSKA (reference sequence). The CDR3 coding sequence is TGCAGTGCTAGAGACCCTAGCGGGAGAGGTCGCACAGATACGCAGTATTTT. Translated, it gives CSARDPSGRGRTDTQYF.

A few counts support this clonotype. The chain links TRBV7-2 to TRBJ2-1, with 9 bases aligning to TRBD1. The CDR3 is 16 amino acids. The trim removed 2 bases at V and 7 bases at J, leaving 9 bases unmatched. CDR1 and CDR2 (germline): SGHTA, FQGNSA. In nucleotides, the CDR3 is TGTGCCAGCAGCTTACAAGGGACAGGGTGGGTAAATGAGCAGTTCTTC. Amino acids: CASSLQGTGWVNEQFF.

The chain uses TRBV11-1 and TRBJ2-1; 7 bases agree with TRBD2. CDR1 and CDR2 (germline): SGHAT, FQDESV (reference sequence). The CDR3 extends over 18 amino acids. J was trimmed by 4 bases and V by 0 bases; bases with no gene match: 12. CDR3 amino acids: CASSLATSLSGTYNEQFF. The DNA of the CDR3 is TGTGCCAGCAGCTTAGCGACTAGCTTGTCGGGCACATACAATGAGCAGTTCTTC.

The chain uses TRBV29-1 and TRBJ2-3; D is unresolved. This CDR3 has 11 residues. Germline values: CDR1 SQVTM, CDR2 ANQGSEA. V lost 4 bases to trimming and J lost 4 bases, with 6 bases between them. The CDR3 sequence: CSVGESDTQYF. The DNA of the CDR3 is TGCAGCGTTGGTGAATCAGATACGCAGTATTTT.

This clonotype was counted only a few times. CDR3 region: CASAPGTRNYNEQFF. CDR3 DNA: TGTGCCAGCGCGCCGGGGACTAGGAACTACAATGAGCAGTTCTTC. This chain uses TRBV12-3 or TRBV12-4 with TRBJ2-1, with TRBD2 matching over 8 bases. J was trimmed by 3 bases and V by 8 bases; bases with no gene match: 9. The CDR3 is 15 residues long.

This clonotype was recorded a few times. The CDR3 is CASSGDSDNEQFF. CDR3 nucleotides: TGTGCCAGCAGCGGGGACTCCGATAATGAGCAGTTCTTC. This sequence joins TRBV7-9 and TRBJ2-1; D possibly corresponds to TRBD2 (6 bases). Deletions cut 5 bases from V and 7 bases from J, with 12 bases between. The CDR3 runs 13 residues. The V gene's germline CDR1 is SEHNR and CDR2 FQNEAQ (reference sequence).

The rearrangement links TRBV7-6 to TRBJ2-2, with TRBD1 as a possible D gene (5 bases). Germline V CDR1 and CDR2: SGHVS, FNYEAQ. The CDR3 loop spans 15 amino acids. V lost 6 bases, J lost 4 bases, and 15 bases lay in between. The CDR3 nucleotides read TGTGCCAGCAGTCTTGGGGCAGGAAGCACCGGGGAGCTGTTTTTT. This codes for CASSLGAGSTGELFF.

CDR3 nucleotide sequence: TGCGCCAGCAGCTTGGATGGGGCGACAAGGACCGGGGAGCTGTTTTTT. It translates to CASSLDGATRTGELFF. The chain combines TRBV5-1 with TRBJ2-2, with D maybe TRBD1 (5 bases). The CDR3 has 16 amino acids. V was trimmed by 0 bases and J by 5 bases, leaving 14 bases between them. The V gene's germline CDR1 is SGHRS and CDR2 YFSETQ.

This sequence joins TRBV3-1 and TRBJ2-1; D remains ambiguous. V was clipped by 6 bases and J by 7 bases, with 19 bases between them. Looked up from germline, CDR1 is LGHDT and CDR2 is YNNKEL (reference sequence). CDR3 length equals 15 residues. Written as DNA, the CDR3 is TGTGCCAGCAGACCTGAGTGGACCCCAGAGAATGAGCAGTTCTTC. Translated, it gives CASRPEWTPENEQFF.

The sample holds many counts of this clonotype. V is TRBV7-2 and J is TRBJ2-7; 7 bases map to TRBD1. The CDR3 extends over 18 amino acids. CDR1 is SGHTA and CDR2 is FQGNSA in the germline V gene. Trimming cost V 6 bases and J 4 bases; bases outside gene matches: 21. The DNA for the CDR3 is TGTGCCAGCAGTTCGAATCGGGACAGTTGGAATCTTAAGTACGAGCAGTACTTC. Translated: CASSSNRDSWNLKYEQYF. The whole variable domain, remainder taken from reference TRBV7-2 and TRBJ2-7, is GAGVSQSPSNKVTEKGKDVELRCDPISGHTALYWYRQSLGQGLEFLIYFQGNSAPDKSGLPSDRFSAERTGGSVSTLTIQRTQQEDSAVYLCASSSNRDSWNLKYEQYFGPGTRLTVT.

This clonotype was counted a few times. The chain combines TRBV12-5 with TRBJ2-3; tentative D call: TRBD1 (5 bases). Trimming cost V 2 bases and J 0 bases, with 12 bases left between them. This CDR3 contains 16 residues. Germline CDR1 and CDR2: LGHNT and FRNRAP. CDR3 residues: CASGLLIGASTDTQYF. For the CDR3, the DNA is TGTGCTAGTGGTTTGCTCATAGGGGCTAGCACAGATACGCAGTATTTT.

This clonotype was counted at least ten times. The chain has TRBV7-8 and TRBJ2-2; a possible D gene is TRBD2 (6 bases). Germline values: CDR1 SGHVS, CDR2 FQNEAQ. V was clipped by 1 base and J by 1 base, with 10 bases between them. The CDR3 has 16 amino acids. CDR3 loop: CASSLVAGRNTGELFF. The CDR3 DNA reads TGTGCCAGCAGCTTAGTAGCCGGGAGGAACACCGGGGAGCTGTTTTTT.

This chain joins TRBV14 and TRBJ2-5; D is unresolved. Trimming removed 3 bases at V and 0 bases at J, with 8 bases between. This CDR3 contains 14 residues. Germline V gene data show CDR1 as SGHDN and CDR2 as FVKESK. CDR3 nucleotide sequence: TGTGCCAGCAGCCATAATTGGTACCAAGAGACCCAGTACTTC. Amino acids: CASSHNWYQETQYF. Using reference TRBV14 and TRBJ2-5 for the parts outside the CDR3, the full variable domain is EAGVTQFPSHSVIEKGQTVTLRCDPISGHDNLYWYRRVMGKEIKFLLHFVKESKQDESGMPNNRFLAERTGGTYSTLKVQPAELEDSGVYFCASSHNWYQETQYFGPGTRLLVL.

This clonotype has a count of ten or more. The CDR3 region has the DNA TGTGCCAGCAGCCGACTAGCGGGGGGGAACAATGAGCAGTTCTTC. It is translated as CASSRLAGGNNEQFF. The chain uses TRBV7-6 and TRBJ2-1, with TRBD2 matching 14 bases. The CDR3 has 15 amino acids. Germline-derived CDR1 and CDR2 are SGHVS and FNYEAQ. V gave up 5 bases and J gave up 5 bases; unmatched junction bases: 2.

This clonotype was found many times. This sequence joins TRBV9 and TRBJ2-3; D remains unclear. CDR1 SGDLS and CDR2 YYNGEE come from the germline V gene. V was cut by 3 bases and J by 3 bases, with 5 bases left in between. The CDR3 has 12 amino acids. The DNA for the CDR3 is TGTGCCAGCAGCGGCTTTACAGATACGCAGTATTTT. This translates into CASSGFTDTQYF.

The chain recombines TRBV7-8 with TRBJ2-2; the match to TRBD1 covers 9 bases. V was pared by 0 bases and J by 6 bases, with 8 bases of the junction left unmatched. The CDR3 spans 17 residues. CDR1 SGHVS and CDR2 FQNEAQ come from the germline V gene. The CDR3 protein is CASSLASVGQGPGELFF. DNA for the CDR3: TGTGCCAGCAGCTTAGCATCAGTGGGACAGGGCCCCGGGGAGCTGTTTTTT.

Only a few counts were recorded for this clonotype. The V and J genes are TRBV7-2 and TRBJ2-4; a possible D gene is TRBD2 (6 bases). CDR1 is SGHTA and CDR2 is FQGNSA in the germline V gene. V was shortened by 2 bases and J by 6 bases, with 17 bases between the two germline ends. The CDR3 extends over 16 amino acids. This CDR3 is CASSLRPGLQTNIQYF. CDR3 sequence (DNA): TGTGCCAGCAGCTTAAGACCGGGACTCCAGACAAACATTCAGTACTTC.